These T cell receptor beta chains were read from a single sample in a study of T cell repertoires in cytomegalovirus infection. These receptors are not linked to any known antigen. TCRdb re-analysed the reads in MiXCR, keeping a single row per CDR3 protein. The table shows around 800,000 distinct CDR3 sequences, with around a third occurring only once. Sample: cultured CD8+ T cells from PBMCs, taken from culture after CMV antigen stimulation. The receptors were sampled from a human donor in good health (CMV status not recorded). Some clones in this sample may be carry-over from other donors' samples. The CDR3 runs from the conserved cysteine through the conserved F or W. A D gene is named only where the DNA matches it firmly. Some rows mark clone size as missing; the rest say once, few, many or name a class of expanded clone.

cdr3_length: 12; clone_size: -; j_call: TRBJ2-3; v_call: TRBV12-3/TRBV12-4; d_call: TRBD2; cdr3_aa: CASSPGGASGYF; cdr3_nt: TGTGCCAGCAGCCCCGGGGGGGCGTCTGGGTATTTT
cdr3_length: 17; clone_size: -; j_call: TRBJ2-3; v_call: TRBV6-4; d_call: -; cdr3_aa: CASSDSYGHMTRDTQYF; cdr3_nt: TGTGCCAGCAGTGACTCTTATGGACATATGACACGAGATACGCAGTATTTT
cdr3_length: 16; clone_size: many; j_call: TRBJ2-1; v_call: TRBV6-1; d_call: -; cdr3_aa: CASTMTALSTYNEQFF; cdr3_nt: TGTGCCAGCACCATGACAGCCCTATCTACATACAATGAGCAGTTCTTC
cdr3_length: 18; clone_size: few; j_call: TRBJ1-5; v_call: TRBV7-8; d_call: -; cdr3_aa: CASSLLVWGVDSNQPQHF; cdr3_nt: TGTGCCAGCAGCTTATTGGTCTGGGGAGTGGATAGCAATCAGCCCCAGCATTTT
cdr3_length: 15; clone_size: -; j_call: TRBJ1-4; v_call: TRBV4-1; d_call: TRBD1; cdr3_aa: CASSDLGTGVEKLFF; cdr3_nt: TGCGCCAGCAGCGACCTAGGGACAGGGGTTGAAAAACTGTTTTTT
cdr3_length: 14; clone_size: once; j_call: TRBJ1-1; v_call: TRBV27; d_call: TRBD1; cdr3_aa: CANITTGTGAEAFF; cdr3_nt: TGTGCCAACATTACCACCGGGACAGGGGCTGAAGCTTTCTTT
cdr3_length: 12; clone_size: few; j_call: TRBJ1-2; v_call: TRBV27; d_call: -; cdr3_aa: CASSLEGHGYTF; cdr3_nt: TGTGCCAGCAGCTTAGAAGGGCATGGCTACACCTTC
cdr3_length: 16; clone_size: few; j_call: TRBJ2-1; v_call: TRBV6-5; d_call: TRBD1; cdr3_aa: CASSYSRTGDYNEQFF; cdr3_nt: TGTGCCAGCAGTTACTCGAGGACAGGGGACTACAATGAGCAGTTCTTC
cdr3_length: 12; clone_size: many; j_call: TRBJ2-1; v_call: TRBV3-1; d_call: -; cdr3_aa: CASSRGKNEQFF; cdr3_nt: TGTGCCAGCAGTCGCGGGAAAAATGAGCAGTTCTTC
cdr3_length: 14; clone_size: many; j_call: TRBJ1-5; v_call: TRBV7-9; d_call: -; cdr3_aa: CASSPEGSNQPQHF; cdr3_nt: TGTGCCAGCAGCCCTGAGGGGAGCAATCAGCCCCAGCATTTT
cdr3_length: 13; clone_size: -; j_call: TRBJ1-1; v_call: TRBV10-2; d_call: -; cdr3_aa: CASQRRGNTEAFF; cdr3_nt: TGTGCCAGCCAAAGGAGGGGAAACACTGAAGCTTTCTTT